Below are 2 T cell receptor beta chains sequenced from a single sample in a study of blood T cell repertoires in COVID-19. The method was immunoSEQ multiplex PCR; TCRdb's version includes in-frame clones alone and lacks a portion of them. The sample has 35,000 to 40,000 clones, almost 90% seen once; the top ten hold about 25%. Sequences were obtained from peripheral blood. These receptor sequences come from a man between 60 and 70 years old with active or convalescent COVID-19.

The chain links TRBV19 to TRBJ2-6; D remains ambiguous. V lost 2 bases and J 1 base, leaving 6 bases between the germline ends. This CDR3 has 15 amino acids. Germline CDR1 is LNHDA and CDR2 is SQIVND (reference sequence). CDR3 loop: CASSIRGSGANVLTF. CDR3 bases: TGTGCCAGTAGTATACGAGGTTCTGGGGCCAACGTCCTGACTTTC.

The chain couples TRBV4-1 to TRBJ2-4, with TRBD2 identical over 11 bases. J lost 0 bases, V lost 5 bases, and 12 bases had no gene match. Germline lookup yields CDR1 MGHRA and CDR2 YSYEKL. The CDR3 sequence is 19 residues long. This CDR3 reads CASSESTSGIPLAKNIQYF. CDR3 sequence (DNA): TGCGCCAGCAGCGAATCGACTAGCGGGATCCCTCTAGCCAAAAACATTCAGTACTTC.